This T cell receptor (beta chain) was identified in a study of OX40 agonist ivuxolimab in advanced cancers. At the level of the whole study: Ivuxolimab, which targeted the costimulatory receptor OX40 (CD134), was an agonistic, fully human IgG2 monoclonal antibody. Intravenous ivuxolimab was administered to patients every 2 weeks at six dose levels: 0.01, 0.1, 0.3, 1.5, 3 and 10 mg/kg. Of the approximately 50 patients in dose escalation, about 20 had hepatocellular carcinoma, approximately 15 had melanoma, 9 had renal cell carcinoma and 9 had head and neck cancer. A male proportion of around 83% and a mean age of about 60 years, ranging from 23 to 79, were recorded for the dose-escalation cohort. Patients were allowed to have had prior anti-PD-1, anti-PD-L1 or anti-CTLA-4 therapy, and around 40% of the dose-escalation patients had previously received checkpoint inhibitors. Three dose-escalation patients achieved partial responses, one with hepatocellular carcinoma and two with cutaneous melanoma. The purpose of peripheral TCRbeta sequencing was to test whether ivuxolimab changed TCR sequence diversity and led to clonal T-cell expansion. The paper reports the monotherapy dose-escalation portion (N = 52 patients) of the phase I ivuxolimab trial.

Looking up the germline V gene yields CDR1 MNHNS and CDR2 SASEGT. The CDR3 runs 13 amino acids, cysteine and phenylalanine included. The retained sequence is limited to the CDR3, 39 bases, with the frame set at the first base. Deletion took 6 bases off V and 6 bases off J, with a span of 14 bases between the germline ends. The trial excluded patients who had a history of autoimmune disease or were on systemic immunosuppression. Peripheral blood for TCR sequencing was drawn from every dose cohort at baseline, at cycle 4 day 1 and at cycle 7 day 1. Samples came from an open-label, multicenter, first-in-human phase I dose-escalation trial of ivuxolimab. Adults with locally advanced or metastatic head and neck squamous cell, hepatocellular, melanoma or renal cell carcinoma were enrolled in the trial. Before TCR sequencing, CD4+ T cells and CD8+ T cells were sorted from peripheral blood as separate populations.

To sequence the TCRbeta CDR3 region, genomic DNA was isolated from the sorted cells. The immunoSEQ Assay was used to sequence the TCRbeta CDR3 regions. TCRdb holds this immuneACCESS table with in-frame rearrangements only. Some clones are missing; in checked studies, unresolved V genes explain under half, and the rest has no known cause. For this sample there are more than 40,000 clones; almost 90% appear just once. The ten largest clones represent less than 8% of the sample. Study-wide findings and limitations: In the 0.1-3.0 mg/kg groups, partial responders were among the patients with the lowest normalized peripheral clonal expansion, particularly in CD8+ T cells. At doses from 0.1 to 3.0 mg/kg, clonal expansion was seen in both CD4+ and CD8+ blood T cells between baseline and week 6. After ivuxolimab, more expanded clones were found on average in CD8+ T cells than in CD4+ T cells. Low levels of normalized T-cell clonal expansion were also seen in some patients who did not respond. The antigen specificity of the clonally expanded peripheral T cells was not determined.

About this clone itself: The target of this receptor is not known. No base quality information exists; no much larger clone differs at one position.

The material sequenced was CD4+ or CD8+ T cells sorted from blood, taken in a trial of the OX40 agonist ivuxolimab. The source is an adult with an advanced solid tumor such as melanoma, head and neck, liver or kidney cancer. The rearranged segments are TRBV6-1 and TRBJ1-1; the D region possibly corresponds to TRBD1 (5 bases align). The nucleotide sequence is TGTGCCAGCAGGGGACGGGTAGGGGCTGAAGCTTTCTTT. Its amino acids are CASRGRVGAEAFF.